The TCR beta chain under discussion was sequenced for a study of T cells after yellow fever vaccination. Germline V lookup: CDR1 DFQATT, CDR2 SNEGSKA (reference sequence). V was clipped by 5 bases and J by 2 bases, with 16 bases between them. This CDR3 contains 14 residues. This clonotype appeared a few times. Its antigen is unknown. Study findings and constraints: At around 95% for CD4 and 70% to 90% for CD8, most primary-vaccination clones showed up again after the booster.

Using its own MiXCR run on the 5' RACE reads, TCRdb lists one record per CDR3 protein. The data show 510,000 or so distinct CDR3 sequences, roughly a fifth seen once. The genes are TRBV20-1 and TRBJ2-7, with D possibly matching TRBD1 (5 bases). This sequence originates from a man under 40 who received the YFV17D yellow fever vaccine. The sample here was PBMCs, taken 15 days after the yellow fever booster vaccination. The DNA for the CDR3 is TGCAGTGCTTGGGGCGGCGGTTTAGCCTACGAGCAGTACTTC. Amino acids: CSAWGGGLAYEQYF.